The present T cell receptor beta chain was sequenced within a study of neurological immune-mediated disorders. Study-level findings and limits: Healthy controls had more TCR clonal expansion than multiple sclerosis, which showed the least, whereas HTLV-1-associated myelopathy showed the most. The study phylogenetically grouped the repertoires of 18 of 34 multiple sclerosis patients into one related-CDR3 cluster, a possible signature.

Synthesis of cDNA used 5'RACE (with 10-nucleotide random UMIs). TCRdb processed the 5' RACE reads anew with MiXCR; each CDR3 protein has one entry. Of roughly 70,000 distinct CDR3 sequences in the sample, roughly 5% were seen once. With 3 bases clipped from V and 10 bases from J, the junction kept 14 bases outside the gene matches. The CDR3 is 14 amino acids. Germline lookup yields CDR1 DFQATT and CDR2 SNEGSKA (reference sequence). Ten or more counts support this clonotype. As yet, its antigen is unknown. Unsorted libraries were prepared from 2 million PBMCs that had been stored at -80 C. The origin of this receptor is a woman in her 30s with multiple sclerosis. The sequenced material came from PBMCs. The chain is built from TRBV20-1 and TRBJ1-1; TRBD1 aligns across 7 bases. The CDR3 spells CSASSAGGEKAAFF. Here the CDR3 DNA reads TGCAGTGCTAGTTCGGCAGGGGGAGAGAAGGCAGCTTTCTTT.